The entry below describes one T cell receptor beta chain. As yet, its antigen is unknown. TCRdb passed the reads through MiXCR, listing each CDR3 protein once. The sample has about 830,000 distinct CDR3 sequences, around a third seen once. V shed 0 bases, J shed 3 bases, and the junction held 9 bases outside the gene matches. The CDR3 loop spans 18 amino acids. CDR1 MNHEY and CDR2 SVGEGT come from the germline V gene. This specimen comes from a study of T cell repertoires in cytomegalovirus infection. Study-level background: Recently identified HLA-C-restricted CMV epitopes were used, and well-studied HLA-B-restricted CMV epitopes were used as well. It was the public TCR beta signatures that indicated both CMV infection and matching HLA type. Study conclusions and caveats: The response measured ex vivo was dominated by TCR beta clonotypes (HLA-C-restricted and CMV-specific).

The TCR was taken from a human donor in good health (CMV status not recorded). Some clones in this sample may be carry-over from other donors' samples. This chain uses TRBV6-2 or TRBV6-3 with TRBJ2-2; 8 nucleotides match TRBD2. The sample in question was cultured CD8+ T cells from PBMCs, obtained from culture after CMV antigen stimulation. This chain's CDR3 is CASSYSNRNSGDTGELFF. CDR3 DNA sequence: TGTGCCAGCAGTTACTCGAATCGGAATAGCGGGGACACCGGGGAGCTGTTTTTT.